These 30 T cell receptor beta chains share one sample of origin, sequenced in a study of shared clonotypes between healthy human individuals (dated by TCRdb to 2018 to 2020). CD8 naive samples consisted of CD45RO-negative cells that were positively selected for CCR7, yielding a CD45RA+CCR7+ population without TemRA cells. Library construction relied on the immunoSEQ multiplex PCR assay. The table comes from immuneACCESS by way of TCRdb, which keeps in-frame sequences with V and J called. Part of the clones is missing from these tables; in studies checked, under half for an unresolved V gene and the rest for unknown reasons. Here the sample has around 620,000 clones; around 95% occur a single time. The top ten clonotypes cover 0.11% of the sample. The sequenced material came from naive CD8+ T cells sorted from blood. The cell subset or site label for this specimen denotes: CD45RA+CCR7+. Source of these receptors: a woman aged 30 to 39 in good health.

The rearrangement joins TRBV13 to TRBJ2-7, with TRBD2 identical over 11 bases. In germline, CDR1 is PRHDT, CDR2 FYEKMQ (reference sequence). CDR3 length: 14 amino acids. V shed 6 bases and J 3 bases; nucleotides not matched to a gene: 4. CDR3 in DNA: TGTGCCAGCAGTCTTAGCGGGAGGGGCTACGAGCAGTACTTC. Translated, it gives CASSLSGRGYEQYF.

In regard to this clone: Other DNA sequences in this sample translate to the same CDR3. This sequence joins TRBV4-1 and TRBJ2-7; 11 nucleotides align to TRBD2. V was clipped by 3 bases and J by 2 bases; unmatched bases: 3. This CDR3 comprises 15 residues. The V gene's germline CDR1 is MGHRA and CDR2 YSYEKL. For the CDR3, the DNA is TGCGCCAGCAGCCAGCCGGGACTAGCGGCCTACGAGCAGTACTTC. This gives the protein CASSQPGLAAYEQYF.

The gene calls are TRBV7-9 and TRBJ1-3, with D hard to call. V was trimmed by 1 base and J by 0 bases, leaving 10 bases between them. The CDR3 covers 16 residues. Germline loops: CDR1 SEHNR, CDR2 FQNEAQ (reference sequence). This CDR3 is CASSLGSSFSGNTIYF. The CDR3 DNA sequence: TGTGCCAGCAGCTTAGGGAGCTCATTCTCTGGAAACACCATATATTTT.

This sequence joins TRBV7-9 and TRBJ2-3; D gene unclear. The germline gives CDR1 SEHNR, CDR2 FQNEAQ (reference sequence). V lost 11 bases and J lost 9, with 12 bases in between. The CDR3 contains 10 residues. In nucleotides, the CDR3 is TGTGCCCTGGACGGGTTGACGCAGTATTTT. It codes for CALDGLTQYF. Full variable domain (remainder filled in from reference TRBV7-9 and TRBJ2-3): DTGVSQNPRHKITKRGQNVTFRCDPISEHNRLYWYRQTLGQGPEFLTYFQNEAQLEKSRLLSDRFSAERPKGSFSTLEIQRTEQGDSAMYLCALDGLTQYFGPGTRLTVL.

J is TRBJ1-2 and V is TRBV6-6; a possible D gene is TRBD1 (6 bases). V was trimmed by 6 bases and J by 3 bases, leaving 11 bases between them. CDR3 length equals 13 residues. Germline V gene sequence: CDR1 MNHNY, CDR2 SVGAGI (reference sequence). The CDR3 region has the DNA TGTGCCAGCAGCAGGACAGAAGACTATGGCTACACCTTC. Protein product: CASSRTEDYGYTF.

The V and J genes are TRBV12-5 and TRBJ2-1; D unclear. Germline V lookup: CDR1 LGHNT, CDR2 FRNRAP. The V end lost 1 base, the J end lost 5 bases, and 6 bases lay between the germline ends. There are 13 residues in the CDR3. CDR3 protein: CASGLGPNNEQFF. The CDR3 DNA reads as TGTGCTAGTGGTTTGGGCCCTAACAATGAGCAGTTCTTC.

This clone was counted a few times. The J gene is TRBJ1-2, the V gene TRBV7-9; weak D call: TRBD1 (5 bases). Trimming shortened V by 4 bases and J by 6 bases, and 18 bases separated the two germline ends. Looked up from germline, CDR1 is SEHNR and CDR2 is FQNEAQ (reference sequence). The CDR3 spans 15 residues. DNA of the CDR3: TGTGCCAGCAGCTCCTCCTCTTGGCGGGGCCATGGCTACACCTTC. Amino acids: CASSSSSWRGHGYTF. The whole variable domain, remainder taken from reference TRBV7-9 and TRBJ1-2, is DTGVSQNPRHKITKRGQNVTFRCDPISEHNRLYWYRQTLGQGPEFLTYFQNEAQLEKSRLLSDRFSAERPKGSFSTLEIQRTEQGDSAMYLCASSSSSWRGHGYTFGSGTRLTVV.

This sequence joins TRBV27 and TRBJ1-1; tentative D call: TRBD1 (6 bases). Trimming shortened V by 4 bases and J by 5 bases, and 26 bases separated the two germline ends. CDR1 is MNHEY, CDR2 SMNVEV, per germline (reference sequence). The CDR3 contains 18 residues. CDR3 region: CASSYSRQALNPGTEAFF. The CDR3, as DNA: TGTGCCAGCAGTTACTCCCGACAGGCCCTAAACCCCGGAACTGAAGCTTTCTTT.

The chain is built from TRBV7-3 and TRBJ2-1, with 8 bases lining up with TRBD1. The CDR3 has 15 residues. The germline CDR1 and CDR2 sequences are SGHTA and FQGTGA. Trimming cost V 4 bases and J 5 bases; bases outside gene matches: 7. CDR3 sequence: CASSYGQGIHNEQFF. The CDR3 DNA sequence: TGTGCCAGCAGCTACGGACAGGGAATCCACAATGAGCAGTTCTTC.

CDR3 residues: CSVEDIAGGTYEQYF. CDR3 DNA sequence: TGCAGCGTTGAAGATATAGCGGGAGGGACGTACGAGCAGTACTTC. The rearrangement joins TRBV29-1 to TRBJ2-5, with 11 bases that match TRBD2. The better agreement between TRBJ2-7 and the DNA end casts doubt on the J call. The length of the CDR3 is 15 residues. The germline V gene has CDR1 SQVTM and CDR2 ANQGSEA.

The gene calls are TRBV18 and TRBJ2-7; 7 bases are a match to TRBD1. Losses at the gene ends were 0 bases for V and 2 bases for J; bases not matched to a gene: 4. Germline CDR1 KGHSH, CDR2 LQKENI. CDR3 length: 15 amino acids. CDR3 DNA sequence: TGTGCCAGCTCACCACCGGAGACAGGGCCCTACGAGCAGTACTTC. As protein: CASSPPETGPYEQYF. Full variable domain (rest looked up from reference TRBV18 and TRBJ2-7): NAGVMQNPRHLVRRRGQEARLRCSPMKGHSHVYWYRQLPEEGLKFMVYLQKENIIDESGMPKERFSAEFPKEGPSILRIQQVVRGDSAAYFCASSPPETGPYEQYFGPGTRLTVT.

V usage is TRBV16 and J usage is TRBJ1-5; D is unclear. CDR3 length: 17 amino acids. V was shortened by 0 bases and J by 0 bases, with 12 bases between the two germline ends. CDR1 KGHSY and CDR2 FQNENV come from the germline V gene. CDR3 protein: CASSQSGATYSNQPQHF. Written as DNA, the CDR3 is TGTGCCAGCAGCCAATCGGGCGCCACCTATAGCAATCAGCCCCAGCATTTT.

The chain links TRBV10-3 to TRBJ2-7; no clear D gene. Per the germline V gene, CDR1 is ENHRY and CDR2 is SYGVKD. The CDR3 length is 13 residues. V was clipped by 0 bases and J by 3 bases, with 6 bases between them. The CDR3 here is CAISESVGYEQYF. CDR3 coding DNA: TGTGCCATCAGTGAGTCGGTGGGCTACGAGCAGTACTTC.

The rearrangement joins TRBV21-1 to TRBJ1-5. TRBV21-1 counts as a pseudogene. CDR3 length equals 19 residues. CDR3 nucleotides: TGTGCCAGCAGCCCAGATGATCCCCTAGGAGTTTATAGCAATCAGCCCCAGCATTTT. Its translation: CASSPDDPLGVYSNQPQHF.

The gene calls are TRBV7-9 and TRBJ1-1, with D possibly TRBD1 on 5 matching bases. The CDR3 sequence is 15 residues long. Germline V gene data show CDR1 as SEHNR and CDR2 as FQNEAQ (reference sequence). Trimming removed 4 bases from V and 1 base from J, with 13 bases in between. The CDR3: CASSSMGRPNTEAFF. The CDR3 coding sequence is TGTGCCAGCAGCTCTATGGGACGGCCGAACACTGAAGCTTTCTTT.

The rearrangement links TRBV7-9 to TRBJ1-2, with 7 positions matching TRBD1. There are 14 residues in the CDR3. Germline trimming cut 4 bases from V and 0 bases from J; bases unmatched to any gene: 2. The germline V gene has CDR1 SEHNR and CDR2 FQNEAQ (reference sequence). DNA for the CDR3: TGTGCCAGCAGCTCAGGACAGGCTAACTATGGCTACACCTTC. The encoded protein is CASSSGQANYGYTF. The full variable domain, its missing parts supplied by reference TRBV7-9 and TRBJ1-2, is DTGVSQNPRHKITKRGQNVTFRCDPISEHNRLYWYRQTLGQGPEFLTYFQNEAQLEKSRLLSDRFSAERPKGSFSTLEIQRTEQGDSAMYLCASSSGQANYGYTFGSGTRLTVV.

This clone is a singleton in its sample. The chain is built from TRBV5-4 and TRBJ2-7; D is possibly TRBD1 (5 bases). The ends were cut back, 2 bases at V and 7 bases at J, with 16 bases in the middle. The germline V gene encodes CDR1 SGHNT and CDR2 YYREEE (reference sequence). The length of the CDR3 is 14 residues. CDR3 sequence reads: CASSFRADGAEQYF. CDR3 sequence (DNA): TGTGCCAGCAGCTTCAGGGCTGATGGAGCGGAGCAGTACTTC.

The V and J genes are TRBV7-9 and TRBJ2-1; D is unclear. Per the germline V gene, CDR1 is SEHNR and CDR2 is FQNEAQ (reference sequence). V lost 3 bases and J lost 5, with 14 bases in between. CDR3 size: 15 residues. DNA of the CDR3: TGTGCCAGCAGCTTGTCGATTGACACCGACAATGAGCAGTTCTTC. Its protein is CASSLSIDTDNEQFF.

As DNA, the CDR3 is TGTGCCAGCAGCTTAATGCGCAGGTCCTACGAGCAGTACTTC. It is translated as CASSLMRRSYEQYF. This sequence joins TRBV11-2 and TRBJ2-7; no clear D. Trimming pared 2 bases from V and 1 base from J, leaving 9 bases between. CDR3 length: 14 residues. Germline values: CDR1 SGHAT, CDR2 FQNNGV.

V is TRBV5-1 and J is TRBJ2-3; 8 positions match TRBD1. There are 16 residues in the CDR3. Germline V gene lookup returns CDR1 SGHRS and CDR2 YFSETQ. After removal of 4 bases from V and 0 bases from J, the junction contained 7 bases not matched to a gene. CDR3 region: CASSPVWDRSTDTQYF. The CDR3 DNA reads TGCGCCAGCAGCCCAGTATGGGACAGGAGCACAGATACGCAGTATTTT. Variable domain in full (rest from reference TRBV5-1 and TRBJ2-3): KAGVTQTPRYLIKTRGQQVTLSCSPISGHRSVSWYQQTPGQGLQFLFEYFSETQRNKGNFPGRFSGRQFSNSRSEMNVSTLELGDSALYLCASSPVWDRSTDTQYFGPGTRLTVL.

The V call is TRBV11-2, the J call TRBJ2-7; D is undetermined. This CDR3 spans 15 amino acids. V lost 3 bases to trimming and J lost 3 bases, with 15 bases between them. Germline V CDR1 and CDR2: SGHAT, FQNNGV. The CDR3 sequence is CASSFGLTDYYEQYF. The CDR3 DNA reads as TGTGCCAGCAGCTTCGGGTTGACGGATTACTACGAGCAGTACTTC.

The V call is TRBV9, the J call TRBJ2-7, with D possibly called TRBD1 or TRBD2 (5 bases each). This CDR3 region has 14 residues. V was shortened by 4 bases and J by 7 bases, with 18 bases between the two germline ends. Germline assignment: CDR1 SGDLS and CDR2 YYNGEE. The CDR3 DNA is TGTGCCAGCAGCCCAACATGGGGGATGGGGGAGCAGTACTTC. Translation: CASSPTWGMGEQYF. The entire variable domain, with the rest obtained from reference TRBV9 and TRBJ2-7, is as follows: DSGVTQTPKHLITATGQRVTLRCSPRSGDLSVYWYQQSLDQGLQFLIQYYNGEERAKGNILERFSAQQFPDLHSELNLSSLELGDSALYFCASSPTWGMGEQYFGPGTRLTVT.

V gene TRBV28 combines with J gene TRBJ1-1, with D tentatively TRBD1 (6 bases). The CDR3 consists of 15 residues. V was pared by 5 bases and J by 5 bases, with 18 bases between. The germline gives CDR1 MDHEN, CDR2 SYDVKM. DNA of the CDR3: TGTGCCAGCAGTGATCCCCGAGGAAGGGGGACTGAAGCTTTCTTT. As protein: CASSDPRGRGTEAFF.

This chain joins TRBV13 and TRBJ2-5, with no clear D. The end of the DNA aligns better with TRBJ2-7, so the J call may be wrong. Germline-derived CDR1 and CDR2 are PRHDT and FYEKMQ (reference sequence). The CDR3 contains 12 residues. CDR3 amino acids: CASSLESYEQYF. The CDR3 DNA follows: TGTGCCAGCAGCTTAGAATCCTACGAGCAGTACTTC.

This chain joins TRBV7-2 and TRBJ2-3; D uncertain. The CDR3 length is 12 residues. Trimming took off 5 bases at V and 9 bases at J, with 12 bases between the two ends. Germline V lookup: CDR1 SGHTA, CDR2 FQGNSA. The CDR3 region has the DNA TGTGCCAGCAGCCACCCCTCCGGAACGCAGTATTTT. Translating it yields CASSHPSGTQYF.

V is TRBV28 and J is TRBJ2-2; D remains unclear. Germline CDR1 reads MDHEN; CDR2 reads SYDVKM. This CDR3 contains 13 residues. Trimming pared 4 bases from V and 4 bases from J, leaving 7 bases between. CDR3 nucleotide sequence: TGTGCCAGCAGTTCCCTCCGCACCGGGGAGCTGTTTTTT. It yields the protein CASSSLRTGELFF. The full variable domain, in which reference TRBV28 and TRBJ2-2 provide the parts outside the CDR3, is DVKVTQSSRYLVKRTGEKVFLECVQDMDHENMFWYRQDPGLGLRLIYFSYDVKMKEKGDIPEGYSVSREKKERFSLILESASTNQTSMYLCASSSLRTGELFFGEGSRLTVL.

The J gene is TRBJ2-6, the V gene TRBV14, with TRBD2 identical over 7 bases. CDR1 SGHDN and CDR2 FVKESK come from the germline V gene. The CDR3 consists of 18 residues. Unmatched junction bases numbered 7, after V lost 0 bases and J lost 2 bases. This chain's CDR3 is CASSQDMGDYAGANVLTF. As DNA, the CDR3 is TGTGCCAGCAGCCAAGATATGGGGGACTACGCTGGGGCCAACGTCCTGACTTTC.

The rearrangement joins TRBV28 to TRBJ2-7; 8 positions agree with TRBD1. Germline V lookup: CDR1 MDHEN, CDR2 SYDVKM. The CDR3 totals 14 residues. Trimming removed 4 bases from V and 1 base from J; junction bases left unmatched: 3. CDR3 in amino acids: CASSSTGESYEQYF. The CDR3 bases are TGTGCCAGCAGTTCGACAGGGGAATCCTACGAGCAGTACTTC.

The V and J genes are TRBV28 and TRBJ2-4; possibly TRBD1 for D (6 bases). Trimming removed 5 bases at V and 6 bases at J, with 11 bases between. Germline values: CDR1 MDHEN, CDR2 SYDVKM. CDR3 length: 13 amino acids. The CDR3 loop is CASSPGVVNIQYF. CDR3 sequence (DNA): TGTGCCAGCAGTCCAGGGGTGGTAAACATTCAGTACTTC.

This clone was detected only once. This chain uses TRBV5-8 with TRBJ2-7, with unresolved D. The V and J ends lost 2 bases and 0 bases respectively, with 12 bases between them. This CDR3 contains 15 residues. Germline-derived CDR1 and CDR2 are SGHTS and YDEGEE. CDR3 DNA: TGTGCCAGCAGCTTTGGATCAGAAGGCTCCTACGAGCAGTACTTC. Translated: CASSFGSEGSYEQYF.